The following is a T cell receptor beta chain sequence with its context. Its target is not known. The data were taken from a study of graft-versus-host responses after intestinal transplantation. Whole-study context: Induction using anti-thymocyte globulin, followed by tacrolimus and steroids for two to three years, was given to all recipients.

Study-level results: Those patients showing graft-donor T cell macrochimerism displayed high graft-versus-host to host-versus-graft clonal ratios in allografts. Peak GvH clone levels in circulation were associated with early post-transplant HvG declines. Recipient marrow showed GvH clones, some seen first in ileum or blood.

The method was immunoSEQ multiplex PCR; TCRdb's version includes in-frame clones alone and lacks a portion of them. The table includes 110,000 to 150,000 clones, roughly 91% detected once. Germline CDR1 and CDR2: MRHNA and SNTAGT. There are 13 residues in the CDR3. Trimming pared 6 bases from V and 1 base from J, leaving 10 bases between. The chain couples TRBV6-4 to TRBJ2-7; no definite D call. The source is a human donor who received an intestinal transplant. Sequencing used unstimulated CD4+ T cells sorted from spleen or lymph node cells, obtained before intestinal transplant. The CDR3 loop is CASSPSVSYEQYF. In nucleotides, the CDR3 is TGTGCCAGCAGCCCTTCTGTTTCCTACGAGCAGTACTTC.